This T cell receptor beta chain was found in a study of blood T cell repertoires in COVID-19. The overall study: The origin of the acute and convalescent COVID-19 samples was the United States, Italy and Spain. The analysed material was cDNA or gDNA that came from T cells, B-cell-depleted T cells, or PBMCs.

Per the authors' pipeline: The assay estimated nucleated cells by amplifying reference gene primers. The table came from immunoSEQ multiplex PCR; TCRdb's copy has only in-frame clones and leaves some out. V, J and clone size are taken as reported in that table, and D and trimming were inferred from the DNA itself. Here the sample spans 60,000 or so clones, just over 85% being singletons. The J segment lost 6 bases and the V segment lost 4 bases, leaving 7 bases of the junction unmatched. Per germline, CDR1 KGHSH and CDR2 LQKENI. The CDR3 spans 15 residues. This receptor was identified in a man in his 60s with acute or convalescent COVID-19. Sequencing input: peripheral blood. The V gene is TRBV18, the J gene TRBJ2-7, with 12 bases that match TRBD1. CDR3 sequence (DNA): TGTGCCAGCTCACTGCCGGGACAGGGGGCACTCGAGCAGTACTTC. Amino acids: CASSLPGQGALEQYF.